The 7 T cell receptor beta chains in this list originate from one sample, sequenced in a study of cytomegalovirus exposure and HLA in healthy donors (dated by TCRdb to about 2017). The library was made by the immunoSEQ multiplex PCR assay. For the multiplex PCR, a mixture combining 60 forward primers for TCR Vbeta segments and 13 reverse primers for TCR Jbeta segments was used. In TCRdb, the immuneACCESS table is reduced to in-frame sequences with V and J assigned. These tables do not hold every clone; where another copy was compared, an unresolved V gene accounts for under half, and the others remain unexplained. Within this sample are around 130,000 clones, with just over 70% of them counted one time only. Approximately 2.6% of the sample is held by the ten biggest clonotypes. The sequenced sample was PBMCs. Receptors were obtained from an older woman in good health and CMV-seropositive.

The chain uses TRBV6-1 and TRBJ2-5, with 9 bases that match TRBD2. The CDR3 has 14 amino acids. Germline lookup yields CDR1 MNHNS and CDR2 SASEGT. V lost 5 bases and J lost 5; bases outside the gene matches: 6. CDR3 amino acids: CASSYSGGGETQYF. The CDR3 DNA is TGTGCCAGCAGTTATAGCGGGGGCGGGGAGACCCAGTACTTC.

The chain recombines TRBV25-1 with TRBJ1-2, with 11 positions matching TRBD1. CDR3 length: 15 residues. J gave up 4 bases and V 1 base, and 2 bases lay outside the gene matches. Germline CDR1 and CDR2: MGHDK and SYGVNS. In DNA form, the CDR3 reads TGTGCCAGCAGTGAATGGGGGACAGGGGGCTATGGCTACACCTTC. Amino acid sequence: CASSEWGTGGYGYTF.

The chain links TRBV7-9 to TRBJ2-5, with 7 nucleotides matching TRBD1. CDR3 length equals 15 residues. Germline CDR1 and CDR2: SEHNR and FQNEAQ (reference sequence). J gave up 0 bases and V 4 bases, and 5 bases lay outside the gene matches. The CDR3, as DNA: TGTGCCAGCAGCTCCAGGGACAGACACCAAGAGACCCAGTACTTC. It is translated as CASSSRDRHQETQYF.

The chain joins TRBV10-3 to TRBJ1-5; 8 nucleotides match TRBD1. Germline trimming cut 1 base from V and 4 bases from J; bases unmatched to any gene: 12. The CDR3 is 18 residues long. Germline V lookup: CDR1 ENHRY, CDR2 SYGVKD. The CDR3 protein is CAISEFGPGGNFNQPQHF. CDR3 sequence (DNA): TGTGCCATCAGTGAGTTTGGGCCAGGGGGCAACTTTAATCAGCCCCAGCATTTT.

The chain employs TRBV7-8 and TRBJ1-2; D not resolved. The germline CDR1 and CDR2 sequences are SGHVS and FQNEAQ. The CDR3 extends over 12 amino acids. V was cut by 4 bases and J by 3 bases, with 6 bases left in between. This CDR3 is CASSSTHYGYTF. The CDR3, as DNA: TGTGCCAGCAGCTCGACTCACTATGGCTACACCTTC.

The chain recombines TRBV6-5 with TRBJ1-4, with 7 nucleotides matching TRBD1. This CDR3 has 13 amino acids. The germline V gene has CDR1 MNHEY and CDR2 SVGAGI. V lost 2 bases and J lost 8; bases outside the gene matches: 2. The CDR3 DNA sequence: TGTGCCAGCAGTTACGGGACAGAGGAAAAACTGTTTTTT. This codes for CASSYGTEEKLFF.

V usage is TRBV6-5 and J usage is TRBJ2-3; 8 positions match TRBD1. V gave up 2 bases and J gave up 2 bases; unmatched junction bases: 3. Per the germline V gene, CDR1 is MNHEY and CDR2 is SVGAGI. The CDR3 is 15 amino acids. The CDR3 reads CASSYPGGSTDTQYF. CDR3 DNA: TGTGCCAGCAGTTACCCAGGGGGCTCCACAGATACGCAGTATTTT.